The T cell receptor (beta chain) described here comes from a study of memory CD4+ T cells and cytomegalovirus serostatus. Overall study context: This sample comes from healthy Belgian adults, about nine CMV seropositive, 24 seronegative.

To note about this clone: The target antigen is unknown.

V shed 5 bases and J shed 4 bases, with 15 bases lying between them. From germline, CDR1 is SEHNR and CDR2 FQNEAQ (reference sequence). The CDR3 is 15 residues long. The sort gate was single viable CD3+CD4+CD8-CD45RO+ cells for memory CD4+ T cells. Generated by immunoSEQ multiplex PCR, the TCRdb table keeps only in-frame clones and is missing some. The table lists 45,000 to 50,000 clones, 77% of them singletons. Study outcomes and limitations: Each of some 67 CMV-associated TCRbeta sequences occurred in one to five individuals.

The sequencing input was memory CD4+ T cells from blood. This chain links TRBV7-9 with TRBJ1-5, with TRBD1 as a possible D gene (5 bases). This receptor was identified in an adult in good health and CMV-seronegative. The CDR3 DNA is TGTGCCAGCAGCCCCTCGGGGCCGATAAATCAGCCCCAGCATTTT. This encodes CASSPSGPINQPQHF.